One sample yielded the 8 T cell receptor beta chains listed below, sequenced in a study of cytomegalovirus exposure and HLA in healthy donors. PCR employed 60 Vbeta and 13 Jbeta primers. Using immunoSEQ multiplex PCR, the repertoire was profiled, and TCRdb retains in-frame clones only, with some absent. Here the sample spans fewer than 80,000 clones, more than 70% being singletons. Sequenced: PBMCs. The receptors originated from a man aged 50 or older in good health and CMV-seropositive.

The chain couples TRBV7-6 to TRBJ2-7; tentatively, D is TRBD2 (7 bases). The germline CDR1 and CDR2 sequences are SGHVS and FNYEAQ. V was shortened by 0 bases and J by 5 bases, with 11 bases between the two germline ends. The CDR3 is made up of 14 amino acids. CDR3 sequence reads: CASSLAGGADEQYF. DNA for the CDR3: TGTGCCAGCAGCTTAGCGGGGGGGGCGGACGAGCAGTACTTC.

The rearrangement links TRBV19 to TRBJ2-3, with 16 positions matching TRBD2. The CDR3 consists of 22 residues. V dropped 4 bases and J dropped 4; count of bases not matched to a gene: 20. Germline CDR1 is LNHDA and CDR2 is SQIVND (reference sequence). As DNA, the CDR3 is TGTGCCAGTAGTACCGGGACAGCGGTCTCGGGACTAGCGGGAGGGAGTGCAGATACGCAGTATTTT. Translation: CASSTGTAVSGLAGGSADTQYF. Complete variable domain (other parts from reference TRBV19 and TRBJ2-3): DGGITQSPKYLFRKEGQNVTLSCEQNLNHDAMYWYRQDPGQGLRLIYYSQIVNDFQKGDIAEGYSVSREKKESFPLTVTSAQKNPTAFYLCASSTGTAVSGLAGGSADTQYFGPGTRLTVL.

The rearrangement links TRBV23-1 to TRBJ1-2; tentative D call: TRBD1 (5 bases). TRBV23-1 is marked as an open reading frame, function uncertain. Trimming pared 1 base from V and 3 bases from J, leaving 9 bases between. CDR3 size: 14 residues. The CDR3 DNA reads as TGCGCCAGCAGTCAATTGGGGGGGGACTATGGCTACACCTTC. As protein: CASSQLGGDYGYTF.

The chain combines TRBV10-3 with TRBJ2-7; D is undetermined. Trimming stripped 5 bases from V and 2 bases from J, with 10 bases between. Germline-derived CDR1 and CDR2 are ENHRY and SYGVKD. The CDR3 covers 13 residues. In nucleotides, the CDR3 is TGTGCCATCAGTTCCCTTGCAGCCTACGAGCAGTACTTC. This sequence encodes CAISSLAAYEQYF.

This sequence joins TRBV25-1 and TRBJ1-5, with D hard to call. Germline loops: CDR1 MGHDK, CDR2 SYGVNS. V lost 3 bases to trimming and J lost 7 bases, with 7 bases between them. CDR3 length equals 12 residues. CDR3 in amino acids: CASSDDGQPQHF. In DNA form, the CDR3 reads TGTGCCAGCAGTGACGACGGGCAGCCCCAGCATTTT.

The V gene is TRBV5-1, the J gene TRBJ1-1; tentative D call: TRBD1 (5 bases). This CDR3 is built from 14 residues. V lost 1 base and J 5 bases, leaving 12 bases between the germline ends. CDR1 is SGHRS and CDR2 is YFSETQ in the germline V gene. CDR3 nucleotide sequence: TGCGCCAGCAGCTTGTCAGGGTCTGGTACTGAAGCTTTCTTT. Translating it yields CASSLSGSGTEAFF.

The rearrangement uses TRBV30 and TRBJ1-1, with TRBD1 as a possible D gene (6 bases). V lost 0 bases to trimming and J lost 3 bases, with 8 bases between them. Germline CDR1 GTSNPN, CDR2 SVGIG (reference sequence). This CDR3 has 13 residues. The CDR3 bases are TGTGCCTGGAGTGTCAGGGGCTACACTGAAGCTTTCTTT. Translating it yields CAWSVRGYTEAFF.

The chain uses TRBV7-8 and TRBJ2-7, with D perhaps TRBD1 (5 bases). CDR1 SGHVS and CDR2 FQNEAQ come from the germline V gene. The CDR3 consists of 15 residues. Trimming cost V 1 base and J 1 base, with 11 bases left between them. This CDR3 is CASSLVRTPSYEQYF. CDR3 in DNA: TGTGCCAGCAGCTTAGTTCGGACACCATCCTACGAGCAGTACTTC.